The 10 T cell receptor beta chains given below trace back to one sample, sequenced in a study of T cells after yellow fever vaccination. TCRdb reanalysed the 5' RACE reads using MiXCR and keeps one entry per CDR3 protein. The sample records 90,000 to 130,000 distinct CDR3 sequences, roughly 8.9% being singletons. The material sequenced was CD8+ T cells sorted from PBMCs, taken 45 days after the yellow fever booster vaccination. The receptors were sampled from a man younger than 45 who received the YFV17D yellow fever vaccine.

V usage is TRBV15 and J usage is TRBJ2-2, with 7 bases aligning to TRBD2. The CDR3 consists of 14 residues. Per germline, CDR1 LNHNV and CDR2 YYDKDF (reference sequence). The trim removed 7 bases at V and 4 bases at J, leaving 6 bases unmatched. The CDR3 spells CATIPSGSTGELFF. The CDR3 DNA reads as TGTGCCACCATTCCTAGCGGTTCCACCGGGGAGCTGTTTTTT.

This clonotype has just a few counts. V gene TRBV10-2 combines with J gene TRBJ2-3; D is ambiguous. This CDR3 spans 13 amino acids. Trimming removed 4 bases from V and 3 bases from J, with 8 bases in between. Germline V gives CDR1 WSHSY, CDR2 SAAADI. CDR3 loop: CASSASPTDTQYF. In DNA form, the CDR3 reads TGCGCCAGCAGTGCGTCCCCTACAGATACGCAGTATTTT.

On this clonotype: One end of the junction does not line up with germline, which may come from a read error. CDR3 coding DNA: TGTGCCAGCAGCCCGACTTCGTTC. Protein sequence: CASSPTSF. The V and J genes are TRBV7-2 and TRBJ1-1; no firm D call. The CDR3 runs 8 residues. Germline-derived CDR1 and CDR2 are SGHTA and FQGNSA.

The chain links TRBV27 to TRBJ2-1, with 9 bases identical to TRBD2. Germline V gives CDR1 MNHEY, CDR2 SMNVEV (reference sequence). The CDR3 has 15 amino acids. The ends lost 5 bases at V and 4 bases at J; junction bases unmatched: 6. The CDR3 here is CASSMTSGQYNEQFF. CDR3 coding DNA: TGTGCCAGCAGTATGACTAGCGGACAGTACAATGAGCAGTTCTTC.

As DNA, the CDR3 is TGTGCCAGCAGCTTAAGGTGGGACTTCACAAATGAGCAGTTCTTC. It encodes CASSLRWDFTNEQFF. The V gene is TRBV7-2, the J gene TRBJ2-1; D is possibly TRBD2 (6 bases). This CDR3 has 15 residues. Germline CDR1 and CDR2: SGHTA and FQGNSA. V was pared by 2 bases and J by 7 bases, with 15 bases between.

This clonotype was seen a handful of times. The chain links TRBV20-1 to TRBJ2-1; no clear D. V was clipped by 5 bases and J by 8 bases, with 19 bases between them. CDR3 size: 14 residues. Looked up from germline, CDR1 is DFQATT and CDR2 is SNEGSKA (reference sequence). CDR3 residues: CSAFRTFSSDEQFF. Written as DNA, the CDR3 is TGCAGTGCTTTTCGGACCTTTTCATCCGATGAGCAGTTCTTC.

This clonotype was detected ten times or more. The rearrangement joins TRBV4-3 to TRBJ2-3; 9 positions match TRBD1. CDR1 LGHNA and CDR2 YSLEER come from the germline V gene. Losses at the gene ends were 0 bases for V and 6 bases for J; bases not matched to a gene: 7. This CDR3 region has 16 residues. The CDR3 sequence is CASSQESRQGVDTQYF. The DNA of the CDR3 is TGCGCCAGCAGCCAAGAGTCGCGACAGGGGGTTGATACGCAGTATTTT.

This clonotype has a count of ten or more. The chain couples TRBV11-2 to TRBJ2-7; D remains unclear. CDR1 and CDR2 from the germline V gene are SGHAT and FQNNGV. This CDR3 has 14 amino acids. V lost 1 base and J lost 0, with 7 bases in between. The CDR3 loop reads CASSLVAYSYEQYF. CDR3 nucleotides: TGTGCCAGCAGCTTAGTTGCTTACTCCTACGAGCAGTACTTC.

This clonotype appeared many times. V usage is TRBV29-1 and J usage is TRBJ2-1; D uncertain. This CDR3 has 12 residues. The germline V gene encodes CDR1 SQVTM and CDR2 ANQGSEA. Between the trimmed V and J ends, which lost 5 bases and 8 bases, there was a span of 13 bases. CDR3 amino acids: CSVITSEHEQFF. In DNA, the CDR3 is TGCAGCGTTATTACTTCCGAGCATGAGCAGTTCTTC.

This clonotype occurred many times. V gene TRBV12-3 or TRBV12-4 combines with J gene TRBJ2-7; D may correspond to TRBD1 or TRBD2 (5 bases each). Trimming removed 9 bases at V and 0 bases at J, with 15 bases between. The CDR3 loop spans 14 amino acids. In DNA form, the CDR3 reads TGTGCCAGTAACCGGGACGGACACTCCTACGAGCAGTACTTC. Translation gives CASNRDGHSYEQYF.